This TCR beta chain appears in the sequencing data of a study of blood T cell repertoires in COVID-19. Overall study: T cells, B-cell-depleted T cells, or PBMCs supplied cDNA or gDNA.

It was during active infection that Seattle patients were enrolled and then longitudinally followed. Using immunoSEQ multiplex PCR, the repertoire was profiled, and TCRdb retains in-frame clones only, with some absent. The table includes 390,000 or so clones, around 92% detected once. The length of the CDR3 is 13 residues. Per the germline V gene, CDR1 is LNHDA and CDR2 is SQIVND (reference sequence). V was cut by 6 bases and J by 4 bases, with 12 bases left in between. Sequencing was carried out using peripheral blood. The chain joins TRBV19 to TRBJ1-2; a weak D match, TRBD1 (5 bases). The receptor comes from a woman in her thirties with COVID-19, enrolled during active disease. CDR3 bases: TGTGCCAGTAGCCCACAGGACGTCTATGGCTACACCTTC. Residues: CASSPQDVYGYTF.